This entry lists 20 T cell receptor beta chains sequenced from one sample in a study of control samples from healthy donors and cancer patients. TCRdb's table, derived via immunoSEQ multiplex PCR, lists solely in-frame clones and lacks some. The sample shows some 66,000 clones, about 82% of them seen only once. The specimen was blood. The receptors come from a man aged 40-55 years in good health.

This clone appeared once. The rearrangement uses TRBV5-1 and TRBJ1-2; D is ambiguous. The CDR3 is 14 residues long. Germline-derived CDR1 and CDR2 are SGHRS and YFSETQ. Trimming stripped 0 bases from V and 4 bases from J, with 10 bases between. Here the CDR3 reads CASSLGQFGYGYTF. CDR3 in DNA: TGCGCCAGCAGCTTGGGGCAGTTTGGCTATGGCTACACCTTC.

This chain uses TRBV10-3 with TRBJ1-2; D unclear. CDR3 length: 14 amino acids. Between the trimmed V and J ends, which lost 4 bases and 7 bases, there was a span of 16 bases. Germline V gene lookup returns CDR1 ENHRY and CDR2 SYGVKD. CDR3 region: CAISVTPSEGGYTF. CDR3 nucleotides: TGTGCCATCAGTGTGACCCCTTCAGAAGGTGGCTACACCTTC.

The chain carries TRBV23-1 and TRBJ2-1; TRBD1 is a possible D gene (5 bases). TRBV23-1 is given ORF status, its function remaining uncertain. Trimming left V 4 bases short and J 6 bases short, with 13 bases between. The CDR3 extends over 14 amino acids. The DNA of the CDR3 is TGCGCCAGCAGTCCTGGGCAGGGTCTCAATGAGCAGTTCTTC. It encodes CASSPGQGLNEQFF.

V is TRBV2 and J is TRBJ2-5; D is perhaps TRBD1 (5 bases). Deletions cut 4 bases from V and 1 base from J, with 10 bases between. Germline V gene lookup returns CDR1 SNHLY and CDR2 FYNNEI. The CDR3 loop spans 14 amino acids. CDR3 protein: CASSGTGTQETQYF. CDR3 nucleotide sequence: TGTGCCAGCAGTGGAACAGGTACCCAAGAGACCCAGTACTTC.

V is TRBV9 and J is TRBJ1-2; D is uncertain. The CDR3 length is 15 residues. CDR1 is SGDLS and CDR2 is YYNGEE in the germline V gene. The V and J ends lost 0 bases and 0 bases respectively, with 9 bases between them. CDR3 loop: CASSVDPGTNYGYTF. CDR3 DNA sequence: TGTGCCAGCAGCGTAGATCCGGGAACTAACTATGGCTACACCTTC.

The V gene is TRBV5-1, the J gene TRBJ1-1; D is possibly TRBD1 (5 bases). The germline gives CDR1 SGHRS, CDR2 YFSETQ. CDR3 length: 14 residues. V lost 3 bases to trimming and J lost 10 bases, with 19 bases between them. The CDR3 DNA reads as TGCGCCAGCAGCTCACCGGGCACAGGCCTACTAGCTTTCTTT. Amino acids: CASSSPGTGLLAFF.

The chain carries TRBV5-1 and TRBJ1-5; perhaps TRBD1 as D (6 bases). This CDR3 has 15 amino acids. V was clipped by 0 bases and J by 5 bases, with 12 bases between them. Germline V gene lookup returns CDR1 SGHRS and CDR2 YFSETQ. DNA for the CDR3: TGCGCCAGCAGCTTGGATGCAGGGGAAGATCAGCCCCAGCATTTT. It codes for CASSLDAGEDQPQHF. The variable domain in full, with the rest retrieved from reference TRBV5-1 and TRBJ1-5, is KAGVTQTPRYLIKTRGQQVTLSCSPISGHRSVSWYQQTPGQGLQFLFEYFSETQRNKGNFPGRFSGRQFSNSRSEMNVSTLELGDSALYLCASSLDAGEDQPQHFGDGTRLSIL.

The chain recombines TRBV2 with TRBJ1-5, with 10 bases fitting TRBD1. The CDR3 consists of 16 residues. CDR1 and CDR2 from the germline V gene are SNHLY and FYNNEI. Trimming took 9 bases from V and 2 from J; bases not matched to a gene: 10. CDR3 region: CASVPGQGKGNQPQHF. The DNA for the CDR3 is TGTGCCAGTGTCCCGGGACAGGGGAAAGGCAATCAGCCCCAGCATTTT.

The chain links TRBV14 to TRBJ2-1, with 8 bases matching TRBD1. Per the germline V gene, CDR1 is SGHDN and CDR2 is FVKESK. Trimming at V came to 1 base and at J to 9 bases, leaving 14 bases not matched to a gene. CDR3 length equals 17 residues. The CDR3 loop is CASSQGERQGAWFEQFF. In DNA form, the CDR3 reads TGTGCCAGCAGCCAAGGGGAGAGGCAGGGGGCATGGTTTGAGCAGTTCTTC.

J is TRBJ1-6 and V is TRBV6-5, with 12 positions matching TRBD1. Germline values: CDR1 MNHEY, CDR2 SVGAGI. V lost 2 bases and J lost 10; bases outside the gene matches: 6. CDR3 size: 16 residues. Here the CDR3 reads CASSYTGQGAGSPLHF. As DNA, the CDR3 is TGTGCCAGCAGTTACACGGGACAGGGGGCTGGGTCACCCCTCCACTTT.

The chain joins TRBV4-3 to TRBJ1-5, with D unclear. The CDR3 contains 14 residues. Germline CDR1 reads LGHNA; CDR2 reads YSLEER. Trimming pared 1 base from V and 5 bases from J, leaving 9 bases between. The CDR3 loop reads CASSQGMGDQPQHF. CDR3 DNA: TGCGCCAGCAGCCAAGGTATGGGTGATCAGCCCCAGCATTTT.

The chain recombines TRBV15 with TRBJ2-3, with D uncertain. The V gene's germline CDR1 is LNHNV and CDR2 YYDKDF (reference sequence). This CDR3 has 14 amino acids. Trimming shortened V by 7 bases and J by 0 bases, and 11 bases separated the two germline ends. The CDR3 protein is CATMGRSSTDTQYF. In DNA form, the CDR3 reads TGTGCCACCATGGGCAGATCTAGCACAGATACGCAGTATTTT.

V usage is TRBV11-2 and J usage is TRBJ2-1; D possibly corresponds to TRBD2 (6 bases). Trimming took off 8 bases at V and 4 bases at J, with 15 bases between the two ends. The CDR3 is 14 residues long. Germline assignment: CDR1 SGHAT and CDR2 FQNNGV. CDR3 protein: CASGEAQDYNEQFF. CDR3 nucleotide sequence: TGTGCCAGCGGGGAGGCCCAAGATTACAATGAGCAGTTCTTC.

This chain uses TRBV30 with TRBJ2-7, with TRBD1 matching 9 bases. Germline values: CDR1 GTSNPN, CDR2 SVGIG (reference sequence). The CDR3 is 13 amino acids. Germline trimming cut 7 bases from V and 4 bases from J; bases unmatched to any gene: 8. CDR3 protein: CAYFDRGRYEQYF. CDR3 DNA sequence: TGTGCCTACTTCGACAGGGGGAGGTACGAGCAGTACTTC.

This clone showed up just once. The CDR3 DNA reads TGTGCCAGCAGGTCCAGCGGGGGGGTCACCGGGGAGCTGTTTTTT. It is translated as CASRSSGGVTGELFF. J is TRBJ2-2 and V is TRBV27, with 10 bases aligning to TRBD2. With 6 bases clipped from V and 4 bases from J, the junction kept 5 bases outside the gene matches. CDR1 and CDR2 from the germline V gene are MNHEY and SMNVEV (reference sequence). The CDR3 spans 15 residues.

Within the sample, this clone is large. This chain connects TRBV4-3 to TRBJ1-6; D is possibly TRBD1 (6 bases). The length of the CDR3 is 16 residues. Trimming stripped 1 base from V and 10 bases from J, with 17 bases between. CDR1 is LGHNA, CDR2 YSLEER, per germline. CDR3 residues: CASSQAGPGDGSPLHF. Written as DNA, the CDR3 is TGCGCCAGCAGCCAAGCGGGGCCAGGGGATGGATCACCCCTCCACTTT.

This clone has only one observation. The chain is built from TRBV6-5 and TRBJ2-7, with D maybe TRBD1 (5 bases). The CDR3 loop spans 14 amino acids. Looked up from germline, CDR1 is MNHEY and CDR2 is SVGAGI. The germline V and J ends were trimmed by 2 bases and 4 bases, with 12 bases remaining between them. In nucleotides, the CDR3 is TGTGCCAGCAGTTACCAGGGAAAGGCGTACGAGCAGTACTTC. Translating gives CASSYQGKAYEQYF.

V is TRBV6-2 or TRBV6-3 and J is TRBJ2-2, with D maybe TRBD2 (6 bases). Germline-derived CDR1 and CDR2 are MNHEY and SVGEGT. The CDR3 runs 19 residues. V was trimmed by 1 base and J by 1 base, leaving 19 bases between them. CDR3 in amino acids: CASSYWRDAPQGNTGELFF. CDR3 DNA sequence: TGTGCCAGCAGTTACTGGCGGGATGCGCCGCAGGGGAACACCGGGGAGCTGTTTTTT.

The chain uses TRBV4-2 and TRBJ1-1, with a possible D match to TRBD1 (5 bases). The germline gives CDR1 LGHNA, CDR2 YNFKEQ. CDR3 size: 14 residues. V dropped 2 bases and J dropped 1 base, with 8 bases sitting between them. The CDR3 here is CASSQRGSNTEAFF. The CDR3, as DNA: TGTGCCAGCAGCCAAAGGGGTTCGAACACTGAAGCTTTCTTT.

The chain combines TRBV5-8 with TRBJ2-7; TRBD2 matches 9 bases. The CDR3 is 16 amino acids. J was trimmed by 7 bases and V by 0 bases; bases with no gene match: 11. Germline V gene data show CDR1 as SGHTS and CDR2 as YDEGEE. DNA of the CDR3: TGTGCCAGCAGCTTGGTTAGGCTAGCGGGATCCTGGGAGCAGTACTTC. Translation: CASSLVRLAGSWEQYF.